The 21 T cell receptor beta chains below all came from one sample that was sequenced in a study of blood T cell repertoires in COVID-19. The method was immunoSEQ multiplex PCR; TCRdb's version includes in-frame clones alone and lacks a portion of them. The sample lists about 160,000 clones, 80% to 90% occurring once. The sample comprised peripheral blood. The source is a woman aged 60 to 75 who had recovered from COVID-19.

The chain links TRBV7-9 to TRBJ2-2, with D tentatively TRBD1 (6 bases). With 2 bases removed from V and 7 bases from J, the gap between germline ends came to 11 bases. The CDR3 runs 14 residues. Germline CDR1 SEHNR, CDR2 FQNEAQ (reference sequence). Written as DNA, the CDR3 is TGTGCCAGCAGCTTATCAGGGGACGGCGGGGAGCTGTTTTTT. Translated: CASSLSGDGGELFF.

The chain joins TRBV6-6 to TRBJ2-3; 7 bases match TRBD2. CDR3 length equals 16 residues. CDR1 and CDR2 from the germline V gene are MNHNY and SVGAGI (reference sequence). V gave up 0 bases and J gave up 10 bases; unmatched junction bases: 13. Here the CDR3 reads CASSYSTSGGKVAQYF. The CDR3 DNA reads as TGTGCCAGCAGTTACTCGACTTCCGGGGGGAAGGTGGCGCAGTATTTT.

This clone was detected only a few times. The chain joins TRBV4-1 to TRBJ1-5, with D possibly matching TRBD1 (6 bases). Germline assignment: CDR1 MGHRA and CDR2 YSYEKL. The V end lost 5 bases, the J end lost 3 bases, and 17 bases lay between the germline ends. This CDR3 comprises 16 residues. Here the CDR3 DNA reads TGCGCCAGCAGCACCCAACAGGGAATGAACAATCAGCCCCAGCATTTT. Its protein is CASSTQQGMNNQPQHF.

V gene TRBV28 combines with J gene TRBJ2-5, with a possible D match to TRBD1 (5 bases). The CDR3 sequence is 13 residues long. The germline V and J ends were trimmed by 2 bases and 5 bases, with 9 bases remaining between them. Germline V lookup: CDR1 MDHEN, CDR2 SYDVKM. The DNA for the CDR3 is TGTGCCAGCAGTTTACGGACAATGGAGACCCAGTACTTC. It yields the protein CASSLRTMETQYF.

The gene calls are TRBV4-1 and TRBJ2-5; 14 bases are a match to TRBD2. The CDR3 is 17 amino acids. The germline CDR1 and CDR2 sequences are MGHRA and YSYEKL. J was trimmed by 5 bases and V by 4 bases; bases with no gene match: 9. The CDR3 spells CASSLGLAGGVVETQYF. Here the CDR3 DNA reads TGCGCCAGCAGCCTCGGACTAGCGGGGGGCGTGGTGGAGACCCAGTACTTC.

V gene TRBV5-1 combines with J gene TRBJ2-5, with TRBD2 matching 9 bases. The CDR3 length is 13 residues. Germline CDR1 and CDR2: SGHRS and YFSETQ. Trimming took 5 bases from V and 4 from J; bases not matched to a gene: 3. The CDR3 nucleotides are TGCGCCAGCAGTCGCGGGGGGGCAGAGACCCAGTACTTC. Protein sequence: CASSRGGAETQYF.

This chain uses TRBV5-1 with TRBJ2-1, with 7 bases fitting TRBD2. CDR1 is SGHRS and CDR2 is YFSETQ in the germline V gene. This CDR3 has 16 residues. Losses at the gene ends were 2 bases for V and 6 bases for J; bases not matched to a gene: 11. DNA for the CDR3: TGCGCCAGCAGCTTAAGTTGGCGGGGGAATTTCAATGAGCAGTTCTTC. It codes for CASSLSWRGNFNEQFF.

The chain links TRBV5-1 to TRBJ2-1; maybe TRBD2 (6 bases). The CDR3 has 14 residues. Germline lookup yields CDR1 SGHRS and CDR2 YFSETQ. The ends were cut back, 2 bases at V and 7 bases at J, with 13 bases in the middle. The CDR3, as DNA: TGCGCCAGCAGCTTTTCCACGGAGGGGAATGAGCAGTTCTTC. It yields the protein CASSFSTEGNEQFF.

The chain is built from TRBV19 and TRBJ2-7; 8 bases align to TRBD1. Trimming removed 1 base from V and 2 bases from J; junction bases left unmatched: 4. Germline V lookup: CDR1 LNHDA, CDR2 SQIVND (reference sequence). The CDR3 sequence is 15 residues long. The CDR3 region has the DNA TGTGCCAGTAGTATAGCCGGGACAGGAGCCTACGAGCAGTACTTC. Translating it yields CASSIAGTGAYEQYF.

For the CDR3, the DNA is TGCGCCAGCAGCCAAGGCCAAGCGGGGGGATTCATAGCCAAAAACATTCAGTACTTC. Amino acid sequence: CASSQGQAGGFIAKNIQYF. The chain is built from TRBV4-1 and TRBJ2-4, with 9 bases matching TRBD2. V was clipped by 1 base and J by 0 bases; unmatched bases: 10. Per germline, CDR1 MGHRA and CDR2 YSYEKL. CDR3 length equals 19 residues.

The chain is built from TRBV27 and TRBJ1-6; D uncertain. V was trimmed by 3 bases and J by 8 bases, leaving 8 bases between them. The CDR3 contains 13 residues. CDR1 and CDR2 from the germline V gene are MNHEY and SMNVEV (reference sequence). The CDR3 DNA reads TGTGCCAGCAGTTTGAGGGTATATTCACCCCTCCACTTT. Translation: CASSLRVYSPLHF.

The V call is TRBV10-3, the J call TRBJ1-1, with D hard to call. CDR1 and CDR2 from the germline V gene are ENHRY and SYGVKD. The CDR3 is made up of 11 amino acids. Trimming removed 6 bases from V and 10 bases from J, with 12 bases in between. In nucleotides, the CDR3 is TGTGCCATCAGCGCTGATGCGGGAGCTTTCTTT. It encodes CAISADAGAFF.

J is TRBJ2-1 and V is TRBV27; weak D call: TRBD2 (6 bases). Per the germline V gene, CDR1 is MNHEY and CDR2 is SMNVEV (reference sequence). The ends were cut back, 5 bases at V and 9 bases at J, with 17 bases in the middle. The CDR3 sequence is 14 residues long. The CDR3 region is CASSTQLARSEQFF. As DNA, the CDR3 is TGTGCCAGCAGTACCCAACTAGCCCGTAGTGAGCAGTTCTTC.

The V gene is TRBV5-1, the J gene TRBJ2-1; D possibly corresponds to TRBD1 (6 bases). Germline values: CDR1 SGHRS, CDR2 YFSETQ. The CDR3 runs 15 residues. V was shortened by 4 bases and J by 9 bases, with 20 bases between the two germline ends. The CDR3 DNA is TGCGCCAGCAGCGTGGATCCCATTGAAGGGGGTGAGCAGTTCTTC. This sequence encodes CASSVDPIEGGEQFF.

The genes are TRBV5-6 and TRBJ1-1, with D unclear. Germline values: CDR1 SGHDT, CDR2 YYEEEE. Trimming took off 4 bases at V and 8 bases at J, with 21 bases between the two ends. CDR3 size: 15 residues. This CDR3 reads CASSTPTYWAPEAFF. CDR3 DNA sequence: TGTGCCAGCAGCACACCAACGTATTGGGCACCAGAAGCTTTCTTT. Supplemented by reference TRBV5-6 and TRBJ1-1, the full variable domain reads DAGVTQSPTHLIKTRGQQVTLRCSPKSGHDTVSWYQQALGQGPQFIFQYYEEEERQRGNFPDRFSGHQFPNYSSELNVNALLLGDSALYLCASSTPTYWAPEAFFGQGTRLTVV.

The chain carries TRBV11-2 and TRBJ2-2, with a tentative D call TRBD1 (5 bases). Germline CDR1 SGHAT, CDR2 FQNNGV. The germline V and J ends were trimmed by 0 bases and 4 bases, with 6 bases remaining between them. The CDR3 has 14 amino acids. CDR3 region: CASSLDRATGELFF. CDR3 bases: TGTGCCAGCAGCTTAGACAGGGCCACCGGGGAGCTGTTTTTT.

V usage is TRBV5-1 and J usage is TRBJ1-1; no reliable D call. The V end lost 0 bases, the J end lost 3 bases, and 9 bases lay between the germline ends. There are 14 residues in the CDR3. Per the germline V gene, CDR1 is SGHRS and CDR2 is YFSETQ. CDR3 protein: CASSLAPGDTEAFF. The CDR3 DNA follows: TGCGCCAGCAGCTTGGCTCCCGGGGACACTGAAGCTTTCTTT. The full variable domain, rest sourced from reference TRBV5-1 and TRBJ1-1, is KAGVTQTPRYLIKTRGQQVTLSCSPISGHRSVSWYQQTPGQGLQFLFEYFSETQRNKGNFPGRFSGRQFSNSRSEMNVSTLELGDSALYLCASSLAPGDTEAFFGQGTRLTVV.

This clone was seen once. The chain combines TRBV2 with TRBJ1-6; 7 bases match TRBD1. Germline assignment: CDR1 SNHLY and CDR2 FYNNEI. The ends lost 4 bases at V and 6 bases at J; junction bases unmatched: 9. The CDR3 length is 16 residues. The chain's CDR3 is CASSVSEGAGNSPLHF. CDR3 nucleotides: TGTGCCAGCAGTGTTTCGGAGGGGGCTGGTAATTCACCCCTCCACTTT.

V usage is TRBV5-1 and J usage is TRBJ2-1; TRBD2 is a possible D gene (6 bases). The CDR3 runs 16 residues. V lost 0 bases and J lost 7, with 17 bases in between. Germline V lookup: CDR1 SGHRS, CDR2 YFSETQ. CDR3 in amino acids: CASSLEAGSSINEQFF. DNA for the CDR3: TGCGCCAGCAGCTTGGAGGCGGGGTCGTCGATAAATGAGCAGTTCTTC.

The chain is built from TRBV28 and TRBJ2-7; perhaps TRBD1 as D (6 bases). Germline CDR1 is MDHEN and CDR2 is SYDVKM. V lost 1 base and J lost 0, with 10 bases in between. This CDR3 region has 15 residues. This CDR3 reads CASSLSRGSSYEQYF. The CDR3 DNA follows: TGTGCCAGCAGTTTATCCAGGGGCAGCTCCTACGAGCAGTACTTC. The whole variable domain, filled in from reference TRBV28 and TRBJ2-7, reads DVKVTQSSRYLVKRTGEKVFLECVQDMDHENMFWYRQDPGLGLRLIYFSYDVKMKEKGDIPEGYSVSREKKERFSLILESASTNQTSMYLCASSLSRGSSYEQYFGPGTRLTVT.

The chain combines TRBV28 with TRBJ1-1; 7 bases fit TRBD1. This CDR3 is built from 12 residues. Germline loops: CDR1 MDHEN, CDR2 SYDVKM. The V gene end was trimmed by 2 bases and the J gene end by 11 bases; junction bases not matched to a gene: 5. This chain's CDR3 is CASSLRQGEAFF. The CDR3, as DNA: TGTGCCAGCAGTTTAAGACAGGGTGAGGCTTTCTTT.